Here is one TCR beta chain with its context. This sample was taken from a study of T cell responses to AZD1222 COVID-19 vaccine. Produced via immunoSEQ multiplex PCR; TCRdb's table is partial and in-frame only. Here the sample spans about 180,000 clones, 88% being singletons. The CDR3 has 13 amino acids. The germline gives CDR1 WNHNN, CDR2 SYGVQD (reference sequence). Trimming at V came to 2 bases and at J to 6 bases, leaving 2 bases not matched to a gene. The clonotype was recovered from an adult in good health. Sequences were derived from peripheral blood, sampled on day 0 of AZD1222 vaccination. The V call is TRBV10-1, the J call TRBJ1-1, with TRBD1 identical over 8 bases. In DNA, the CDR3 is TGCGCCAGCAGTGAGAAGACAGGGGCTGAAGCTTTCTTT. It specifies CASSEKTGAEAFF.